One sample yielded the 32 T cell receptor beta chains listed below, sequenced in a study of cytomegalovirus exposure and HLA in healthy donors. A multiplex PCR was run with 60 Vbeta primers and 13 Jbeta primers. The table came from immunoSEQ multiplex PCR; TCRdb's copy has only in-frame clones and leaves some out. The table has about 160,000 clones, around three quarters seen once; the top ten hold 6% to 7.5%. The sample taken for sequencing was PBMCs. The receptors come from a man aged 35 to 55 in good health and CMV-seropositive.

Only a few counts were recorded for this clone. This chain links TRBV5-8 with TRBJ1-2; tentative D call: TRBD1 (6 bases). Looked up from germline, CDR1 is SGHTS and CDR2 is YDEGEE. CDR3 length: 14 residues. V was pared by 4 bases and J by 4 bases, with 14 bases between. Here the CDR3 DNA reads TGTGCCAGCAGCCTCCCGTCAGGGGCCTATGGCTACACCTTC. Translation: CASSLPSGAYGYTF. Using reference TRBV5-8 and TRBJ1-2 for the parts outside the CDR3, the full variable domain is EAGVTQSPTHLIKTRGQQATLRCSPISGHTSVYWYQQALGLGLQFLLWYDEGEERNRGNFPPRFSGRQFPNYSSELNVNALELEDSALYLCASSLPSGAYGYTFGSGTRLTVV.

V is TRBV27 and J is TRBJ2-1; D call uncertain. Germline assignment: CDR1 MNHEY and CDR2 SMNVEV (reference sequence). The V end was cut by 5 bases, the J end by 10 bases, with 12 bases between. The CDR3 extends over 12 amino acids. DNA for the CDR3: TGTGCCAGCAGTCGACCCGGCAGGGAGCAGTTCTTC. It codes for CASSRPGREQFF.

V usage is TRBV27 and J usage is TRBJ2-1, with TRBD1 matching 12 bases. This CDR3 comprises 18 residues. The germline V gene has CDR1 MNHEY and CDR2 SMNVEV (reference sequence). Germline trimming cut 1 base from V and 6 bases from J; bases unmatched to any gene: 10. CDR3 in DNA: TGTGCCAGCAGTTTATTTGCGGTGGGACAGGGGGCTGGCAATGAGCAGTTCTTC. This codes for CASSLFAVGQGAGNEQFF.

The CDR3 nucleotides are TGTGCCAGCAGCCAAGAGATTCGGCGGGGGAAGGCGGATACGCAGTATTTT. Its translation is CASSQEIRRGKADTQYF. This chain joins TRBV14 and TRBJ2-3; 7 bases align to TRBD2. Germline V CDR1 and CDR2: SGHDN, FVKESK. The CDR3 length is 17 residues. Trimming cost V 0 bases and J 6 bases; bases outside gene matches: 12.

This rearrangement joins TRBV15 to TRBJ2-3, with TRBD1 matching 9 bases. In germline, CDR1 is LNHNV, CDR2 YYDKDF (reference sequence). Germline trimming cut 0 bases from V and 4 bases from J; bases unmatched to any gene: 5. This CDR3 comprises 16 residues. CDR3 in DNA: TGTGCCACCAGCAGAGATTGGGGACAGGGTTCAGATACGCAGTATTTT. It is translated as CATSRDWGQGSDTQYF.

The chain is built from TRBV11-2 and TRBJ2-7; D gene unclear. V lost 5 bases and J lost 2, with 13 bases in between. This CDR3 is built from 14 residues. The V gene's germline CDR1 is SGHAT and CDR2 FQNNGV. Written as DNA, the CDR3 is TGTGCCAGCAGCACCCGGGTGAACCCCTACGAGCAGTACTTC. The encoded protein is CASSTRVNPYEQYF. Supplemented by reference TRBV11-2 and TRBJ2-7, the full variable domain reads EAGVAQSPRYKIIEKRQSVAFWCNPISGHATLYWYQQILGQGPKLLIQFQNNGVVDDSQLPKDRFSAERLKGVDSTLKIQPAKLEDSAVYLCASSTRVNPYEQYFGPGTRLTVT.

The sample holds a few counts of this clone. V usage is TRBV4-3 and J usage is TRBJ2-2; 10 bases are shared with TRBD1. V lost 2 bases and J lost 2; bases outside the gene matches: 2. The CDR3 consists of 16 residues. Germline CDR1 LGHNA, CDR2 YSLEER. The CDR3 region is CASSQLTGGNTGELFF. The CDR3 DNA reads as TGCGCCAGCAGCCAACTGACAGGGGGCAACACCGGGGAGCTGTTTTTT.

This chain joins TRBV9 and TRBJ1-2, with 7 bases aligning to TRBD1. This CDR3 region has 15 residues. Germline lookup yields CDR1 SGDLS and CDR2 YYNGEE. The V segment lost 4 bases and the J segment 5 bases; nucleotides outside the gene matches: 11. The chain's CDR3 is CASSNQSTGLYGYTF. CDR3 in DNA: TGTGCCAGCAGCAACCAATCGACAGGGCTTTATGGCTACACCTTC.

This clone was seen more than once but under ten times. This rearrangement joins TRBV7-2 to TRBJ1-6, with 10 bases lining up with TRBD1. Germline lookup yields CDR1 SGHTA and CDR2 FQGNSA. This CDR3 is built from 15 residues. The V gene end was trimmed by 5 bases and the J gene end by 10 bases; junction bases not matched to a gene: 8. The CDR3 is CASSPRDRGPSPLHF. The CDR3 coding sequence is TGTGCCAGCAGCCCCCGGGACAGGGGTCCCTCACCCCTCCACTTT.

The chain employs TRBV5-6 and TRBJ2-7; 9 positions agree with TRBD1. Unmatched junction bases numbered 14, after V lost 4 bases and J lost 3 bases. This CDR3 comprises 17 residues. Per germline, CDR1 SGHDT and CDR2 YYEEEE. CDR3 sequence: CASSQAQGTGSNYEQYF. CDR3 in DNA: TGTGCCAGCAGCCAAGCCCAGGGGACAGGGTCCAACTACGAGCAGTACTTC.

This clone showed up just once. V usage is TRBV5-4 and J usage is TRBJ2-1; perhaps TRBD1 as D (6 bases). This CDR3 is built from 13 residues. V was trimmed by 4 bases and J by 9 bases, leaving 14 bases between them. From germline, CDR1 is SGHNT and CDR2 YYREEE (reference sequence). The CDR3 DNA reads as TGTGCCAGCAGCCAGAACAGGGACGCTGAGCAGTTCTTC. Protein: CASSQNRDAEQFF.

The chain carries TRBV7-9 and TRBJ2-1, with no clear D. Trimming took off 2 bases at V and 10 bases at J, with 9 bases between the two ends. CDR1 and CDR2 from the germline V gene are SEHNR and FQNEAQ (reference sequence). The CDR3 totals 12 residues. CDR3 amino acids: CASSLNSVEQFF. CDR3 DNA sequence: TGTGCCAGCAGCTTAAACTCCGTGGAGCAGTTCTTC.

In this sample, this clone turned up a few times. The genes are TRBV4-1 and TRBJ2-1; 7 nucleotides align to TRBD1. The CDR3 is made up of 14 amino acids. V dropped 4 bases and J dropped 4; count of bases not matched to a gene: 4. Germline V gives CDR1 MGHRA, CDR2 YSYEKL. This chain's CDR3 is CASSLGGGYNEQFF. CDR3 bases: TGCGCCAGCAGCCTAGGGGGCGGTTACAATGAGCAGTTCTTC.

The chain's CDR3 is CASSPLGTGETGELFF. DNA of the CDR3: TGTGCCAGCTCACCCCTCGGGACAGGGGAAACCGGGGAGCTGTTTTTT. The chain combines TRBV18 with TRBJ2-2; TRBD1 aligns across 10 bases. The germline CDR1 and CDR2 sequences are KGHSH and LQKENI. The length of the CDR3 is 16 residues. V was pared by 3 bases and J by 5 bases, with 6 bases of the junction left unmatched. Full variable domain (missing parts from reference TRBV18 and TRBJ2-2): NAGVMQNPRHLVRRRGQEARLRCSPMKGHSHVYWYRQLPEEGLKFMVYLQKENIIDESGMPKERFSAEFPKEGPSILRIQQVVRGDSAAYFCASSPLGTGETGELFFGEGSRLTVL.

The CDR3 nucleotides read TGTGCCAGCAGCTTAGTTACAGGGACCTACGAGCAGTACTTC. It translates to CASSLVTGTYEQYF. The chain recombines TRBV7-2 with TRBJ2-7; possibly TRBD1 for D (6 bases). V was shortened by 1 base and J by 2 bases, with 9 bases between the two germline ends. The CDR3 spans 14 residues. Germline V gene lookup returns CDR1 SGHTA and CDR2 FQGNSA.

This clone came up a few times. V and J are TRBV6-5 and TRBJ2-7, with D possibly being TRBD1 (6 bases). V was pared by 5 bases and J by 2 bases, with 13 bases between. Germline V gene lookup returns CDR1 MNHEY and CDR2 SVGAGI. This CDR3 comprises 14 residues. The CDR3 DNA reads TGTGCCAGCAGTAAGCAGGGGCCGGCCTACGAGCAGTACTTC. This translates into CASSKQGPAYEQYF.

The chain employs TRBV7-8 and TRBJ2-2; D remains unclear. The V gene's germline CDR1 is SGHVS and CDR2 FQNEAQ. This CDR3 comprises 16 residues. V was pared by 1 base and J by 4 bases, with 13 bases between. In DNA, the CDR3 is TGTGCCAGCAGCTTAGGTCGGTTCATTTGCACCGGGGAGCTGTTTTTT. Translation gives CASSLGRFICTGELFF.

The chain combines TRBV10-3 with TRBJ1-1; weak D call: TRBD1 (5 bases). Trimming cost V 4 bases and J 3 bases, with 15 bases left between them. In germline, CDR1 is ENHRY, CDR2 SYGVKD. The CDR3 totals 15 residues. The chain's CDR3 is CAISGGRDGDTEAFF. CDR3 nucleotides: TGTGCCATCAGTGGGGGGAGGGATGGAGACACTGAAGCTTTCTTT.

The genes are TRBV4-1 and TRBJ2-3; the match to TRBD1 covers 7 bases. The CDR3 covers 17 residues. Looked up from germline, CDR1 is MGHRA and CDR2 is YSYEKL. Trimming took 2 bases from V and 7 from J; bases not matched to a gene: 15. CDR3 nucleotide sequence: TGCGCCAGCAGCCAAAGTATAACTAGGGGGCCGGGGAATACGCAGTATTTT. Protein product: CASSQSITRGPGNTQYF.

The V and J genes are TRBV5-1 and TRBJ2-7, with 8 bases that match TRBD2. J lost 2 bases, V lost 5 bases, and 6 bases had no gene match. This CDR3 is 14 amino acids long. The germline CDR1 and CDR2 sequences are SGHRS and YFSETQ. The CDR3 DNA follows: TGCGCCAGCAGTCCCGGGGGGGGCGCCTACGAGCAGTACTTC. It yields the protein CASSPGGGAYEQYF.

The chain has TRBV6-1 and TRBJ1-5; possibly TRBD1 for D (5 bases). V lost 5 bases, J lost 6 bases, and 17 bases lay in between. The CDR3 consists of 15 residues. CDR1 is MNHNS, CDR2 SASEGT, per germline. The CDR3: CASSQNFRAAQPQHF. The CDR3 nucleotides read TGTGCCAGCAGTCAAAATTTCAGGGCTGCTCAGCCCCAGCATTTT.

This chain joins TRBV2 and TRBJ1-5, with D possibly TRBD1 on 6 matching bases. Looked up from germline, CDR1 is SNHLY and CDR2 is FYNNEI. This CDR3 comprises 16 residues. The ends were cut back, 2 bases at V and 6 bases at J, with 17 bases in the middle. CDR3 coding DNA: TGTGCCAGCAGTGAAATGGGCAGGGGAAGGGGTCAGCCCCAGCATTTT. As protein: CASSEMGRGRGQPQHF.

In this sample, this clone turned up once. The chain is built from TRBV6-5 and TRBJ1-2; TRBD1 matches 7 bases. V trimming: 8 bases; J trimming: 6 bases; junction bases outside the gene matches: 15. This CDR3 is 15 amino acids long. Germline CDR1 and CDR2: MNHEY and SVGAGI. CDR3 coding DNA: TGTGCCAGCTCCCTCGGGACAGCAGAACATAATGGCTACACCTTC. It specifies CASSLGTAEHNGYTF.

CDR3 residues: CASSQGSGVSYEQYF. CDR3 in DNA: TGCGCCAGCAGCCAAGGGAGCGGGGTTTCCTACGAGCAGTACTTC. The chain uses TRBV4-3 and TRBJ2-7; 7 nucleotides agree with TRBD2. V was pared by 1 base and J by 1 base, with 4 bases of the junction left unmatched. Germline CDR1 reads LGHNA; CDR2 reads YSLEER. The CDR3 consists of 15 residues.

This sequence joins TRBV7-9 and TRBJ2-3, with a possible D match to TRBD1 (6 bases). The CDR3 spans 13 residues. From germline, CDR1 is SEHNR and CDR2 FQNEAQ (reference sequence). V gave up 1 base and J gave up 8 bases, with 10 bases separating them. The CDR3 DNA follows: TGTGCCAGCAGCTTAGAGGGGGACCTTACGCAGTATTTT. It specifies CASSLEGDLTQYF.

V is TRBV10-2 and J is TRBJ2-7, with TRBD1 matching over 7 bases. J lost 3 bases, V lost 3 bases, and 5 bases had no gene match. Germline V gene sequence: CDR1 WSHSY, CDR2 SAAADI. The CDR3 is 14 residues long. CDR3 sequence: CASSDRGQSYEQYF. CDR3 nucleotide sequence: TGCGCCAGCAGTGACCGGGGACAGAGCTACGAGCAGTACTTC.

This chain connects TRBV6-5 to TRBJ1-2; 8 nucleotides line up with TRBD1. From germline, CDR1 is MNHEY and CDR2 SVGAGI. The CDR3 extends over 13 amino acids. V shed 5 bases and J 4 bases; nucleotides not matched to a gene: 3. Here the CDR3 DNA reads TGTGCCAGCAGTGACAGGGGTGGCTATGGCTACACCTTC. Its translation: CASSDRGGYGYTF.

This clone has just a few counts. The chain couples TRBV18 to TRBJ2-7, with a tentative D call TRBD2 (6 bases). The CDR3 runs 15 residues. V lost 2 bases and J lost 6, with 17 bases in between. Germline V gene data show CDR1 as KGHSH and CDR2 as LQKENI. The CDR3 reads CASSPGGLRGLEQYF. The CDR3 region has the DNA TGTGCCAGCTCACCAGGGGGACTCCGGGGCCTCGAGCAGTACTTC.

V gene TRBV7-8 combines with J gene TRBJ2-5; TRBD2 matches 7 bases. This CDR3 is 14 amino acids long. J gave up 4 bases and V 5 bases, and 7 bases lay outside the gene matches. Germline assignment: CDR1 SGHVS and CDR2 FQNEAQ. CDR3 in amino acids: CASSPREGGETQYF. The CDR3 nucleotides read TGTGCCAGCAGCCCCAGGGAGGGAGGAGAGACCCAGTACTTC.

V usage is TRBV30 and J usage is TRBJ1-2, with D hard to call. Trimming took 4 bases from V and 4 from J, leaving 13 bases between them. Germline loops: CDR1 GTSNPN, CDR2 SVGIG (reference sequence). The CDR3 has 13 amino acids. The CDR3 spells CAWIGDEFYGYTF. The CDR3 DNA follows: TGTGCCTGGATCGGAGACGAATTCTATGGCTACACCTTC.

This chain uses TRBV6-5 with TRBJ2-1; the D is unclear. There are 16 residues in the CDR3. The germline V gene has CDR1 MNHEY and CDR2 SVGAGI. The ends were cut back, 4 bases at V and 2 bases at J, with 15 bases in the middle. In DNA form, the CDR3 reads TGTGCCAGCAGTTCCCTCAGCGCTGTAACCTACAATGAGCAGTTCTTC. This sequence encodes CASSSLSAVTYNEQFF.

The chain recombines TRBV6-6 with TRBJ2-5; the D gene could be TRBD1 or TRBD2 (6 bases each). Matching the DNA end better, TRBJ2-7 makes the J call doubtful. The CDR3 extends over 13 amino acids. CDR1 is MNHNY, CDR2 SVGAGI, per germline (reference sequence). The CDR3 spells CATRGGGTYEQYF. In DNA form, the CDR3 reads TGTGCCACCAGGGGAGGCGGAACCTACGAGCAGTACTTC.